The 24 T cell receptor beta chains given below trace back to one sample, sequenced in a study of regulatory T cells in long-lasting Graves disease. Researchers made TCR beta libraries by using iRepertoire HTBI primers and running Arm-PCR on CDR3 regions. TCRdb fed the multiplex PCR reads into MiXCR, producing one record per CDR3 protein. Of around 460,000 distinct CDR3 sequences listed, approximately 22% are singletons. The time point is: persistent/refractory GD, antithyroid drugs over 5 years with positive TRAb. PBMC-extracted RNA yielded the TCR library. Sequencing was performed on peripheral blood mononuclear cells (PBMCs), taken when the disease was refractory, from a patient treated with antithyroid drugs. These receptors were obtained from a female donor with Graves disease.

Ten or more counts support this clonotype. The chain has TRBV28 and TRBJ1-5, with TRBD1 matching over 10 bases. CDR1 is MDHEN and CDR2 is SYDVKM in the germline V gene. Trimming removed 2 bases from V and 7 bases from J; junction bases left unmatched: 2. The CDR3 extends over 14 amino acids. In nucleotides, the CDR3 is TGTGCCAGCAGTTTAGGGACAGGGGAACAGCCCCAGCATTTT. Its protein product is CASSLGTGEQPQHF.

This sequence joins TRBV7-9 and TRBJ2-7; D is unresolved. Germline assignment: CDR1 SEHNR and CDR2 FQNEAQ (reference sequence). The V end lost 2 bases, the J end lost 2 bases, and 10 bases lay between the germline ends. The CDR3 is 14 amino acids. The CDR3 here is CASSLRFGTYEQYF. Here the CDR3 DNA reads TGTGCCAGCAGCTTAAGGTTTGGGACCTACGAGCAGTACTTC.

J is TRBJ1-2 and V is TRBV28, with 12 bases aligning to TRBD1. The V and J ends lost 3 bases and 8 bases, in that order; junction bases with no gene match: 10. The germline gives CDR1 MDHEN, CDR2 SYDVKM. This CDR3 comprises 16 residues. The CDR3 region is CASSFPPGTGGWGYTF. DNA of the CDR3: TGTGCCAGCAGTTTCCCCCCCGGGACAGGGGGCTGGGGCTACACCTTC.

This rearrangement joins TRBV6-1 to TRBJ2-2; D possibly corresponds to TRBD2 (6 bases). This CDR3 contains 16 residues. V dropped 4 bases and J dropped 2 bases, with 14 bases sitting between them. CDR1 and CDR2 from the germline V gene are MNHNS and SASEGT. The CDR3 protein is CASSGTNYFNTGELFF. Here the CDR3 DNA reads TGTGCCAGCAGTGGGACTAACTACTTTAACACCGGGGAGCTGTTTTTT.

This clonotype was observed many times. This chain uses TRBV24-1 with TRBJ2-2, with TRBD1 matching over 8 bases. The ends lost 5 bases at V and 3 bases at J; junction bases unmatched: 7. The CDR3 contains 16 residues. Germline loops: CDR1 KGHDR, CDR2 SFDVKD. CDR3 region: CATSGRTGSDTGELFF. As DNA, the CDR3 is TGTGCCACCAGTGGCCGGACAGGGAGCGACACCGGGGAGCTGTTTTTT.

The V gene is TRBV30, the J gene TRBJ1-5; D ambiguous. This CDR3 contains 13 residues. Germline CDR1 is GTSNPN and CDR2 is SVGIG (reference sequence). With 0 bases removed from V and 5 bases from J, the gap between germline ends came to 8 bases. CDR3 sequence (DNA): TGTGCCTGGAGTGTTTCCCAAGATCAGCCCCAGCATTTT. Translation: CAWSVSQDQPQHF.

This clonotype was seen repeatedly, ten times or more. The CDR3 nucleotides are TGTGCCAGCAGGCAACACAGGGGGCTTAACAATGAGCAGTTCTTC. It codes for CASRQHRGLNNEQFF. J is TRBJ2-1 and V is TRBV12-3 or TRBV12-4, with 9 bases matching TRBD1. This CDR3 contains 15 residues. V lost 6 bases, J lost 5 bases, and 8 bases stayed unmatched.

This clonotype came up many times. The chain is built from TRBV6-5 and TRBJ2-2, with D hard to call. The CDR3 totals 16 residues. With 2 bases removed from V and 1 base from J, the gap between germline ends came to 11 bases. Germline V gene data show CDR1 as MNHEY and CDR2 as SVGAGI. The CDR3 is CASSYDSYLNTGELFF. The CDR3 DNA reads TGTGCCAGCAGTTACGACTCTTACTTGAACACCGGGGAGCTGTTTTTT.

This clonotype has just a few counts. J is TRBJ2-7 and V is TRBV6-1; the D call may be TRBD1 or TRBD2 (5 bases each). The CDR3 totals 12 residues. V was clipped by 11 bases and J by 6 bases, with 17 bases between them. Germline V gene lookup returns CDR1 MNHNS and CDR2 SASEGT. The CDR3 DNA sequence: TGTGCCTCCCGGGACCCCGCGGGCGAGCAGTACTTC. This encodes CASRDPAGEQYF.

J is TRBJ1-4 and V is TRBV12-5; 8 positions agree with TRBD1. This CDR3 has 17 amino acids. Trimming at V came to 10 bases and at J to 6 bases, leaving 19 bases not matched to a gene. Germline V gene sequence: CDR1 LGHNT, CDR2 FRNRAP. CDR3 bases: TGTGCTAATGCCCTCAGGGGGCCTGGGAGGATGCATGAAAAACTGTTTTTT. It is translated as CANALRGPGRMHEKLFF.

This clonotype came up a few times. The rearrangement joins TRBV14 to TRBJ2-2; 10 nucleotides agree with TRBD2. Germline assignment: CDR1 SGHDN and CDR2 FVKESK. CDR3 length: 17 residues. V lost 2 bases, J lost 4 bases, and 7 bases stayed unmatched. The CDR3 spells CASSQMTGLALTGELFF. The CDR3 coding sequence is TGTGCCAGCAGCCAAATGACGGGACTAGCGCTCACCGGGGAGCTGTTTTTT.

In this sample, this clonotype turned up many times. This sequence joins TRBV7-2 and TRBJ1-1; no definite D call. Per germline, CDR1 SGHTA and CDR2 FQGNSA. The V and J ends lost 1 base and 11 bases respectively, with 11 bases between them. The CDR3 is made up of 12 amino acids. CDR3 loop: CASSLVGVDAFF. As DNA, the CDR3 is TGTGCCAGCAGCTTAGTGGGTGTTGACGCTTTCTTT.

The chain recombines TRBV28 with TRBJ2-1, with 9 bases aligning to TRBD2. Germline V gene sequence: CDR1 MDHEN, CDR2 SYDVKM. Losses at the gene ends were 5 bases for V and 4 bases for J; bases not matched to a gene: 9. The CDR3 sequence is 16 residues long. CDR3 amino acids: CASSTPGAGGYNEQFF. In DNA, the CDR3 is TGTGCCAGCAGTACCCCAGGGGCGGGAGGGTACAATGAGCAGTTCTTC.

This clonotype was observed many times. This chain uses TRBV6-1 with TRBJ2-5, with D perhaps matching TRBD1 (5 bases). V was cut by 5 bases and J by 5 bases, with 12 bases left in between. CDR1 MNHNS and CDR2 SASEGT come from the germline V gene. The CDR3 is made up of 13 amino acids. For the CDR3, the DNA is TGTGCCAGCAGTCCAAGGGGCATGGAGACCCAGTACTTC. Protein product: CASSPRGMETQYF.

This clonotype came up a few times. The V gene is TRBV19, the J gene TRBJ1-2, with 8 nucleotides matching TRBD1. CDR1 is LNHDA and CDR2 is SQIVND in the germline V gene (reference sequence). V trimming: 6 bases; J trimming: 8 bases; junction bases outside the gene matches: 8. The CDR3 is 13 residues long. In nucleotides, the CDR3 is TGTGCCAGTAGCGAAGGACAGGGAGTCGGCTACACCTTC. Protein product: CASSEGQGVGYTF.

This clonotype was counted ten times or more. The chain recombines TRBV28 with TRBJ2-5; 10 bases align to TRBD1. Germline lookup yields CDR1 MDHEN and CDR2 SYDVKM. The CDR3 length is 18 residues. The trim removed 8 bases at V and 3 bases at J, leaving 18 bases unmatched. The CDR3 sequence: CASGSPPGQGYEEETQYF. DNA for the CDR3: TGTGCCAGCGGCTCACCCCCGGGACAGGGGTACGAGGAAGAGACCCAGTACTTC. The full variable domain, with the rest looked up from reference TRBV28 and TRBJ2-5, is DVKVTQSSRYLVKRTGEKVFLECVQDMDHENMFWYRQDPGLGLRLIYFSYDVKMKEKGDIPEGYSVSREKKERFSLILESASTNQTSMYLCASGSPPGQGYEEETQYFGPGTRLLVL.

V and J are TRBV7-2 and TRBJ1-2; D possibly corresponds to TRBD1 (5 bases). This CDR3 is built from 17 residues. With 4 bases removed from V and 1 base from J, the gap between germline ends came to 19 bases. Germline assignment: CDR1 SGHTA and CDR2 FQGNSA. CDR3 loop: CASSSRGGGYNNYGYTF. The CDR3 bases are TGTGCCAGCAGCTCTCGGGGGGGGGGATACAATAACTATGGCTACACCTTC. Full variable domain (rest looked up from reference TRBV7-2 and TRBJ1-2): GAGVSQSPSNKVTEKGKDVELRCDPISGHTALYWYRQSLGQGLEFLIYFQGNSAPDKSGLPSDRFSAERTGGSVSTLTIQRTQQEDSAVYLCASSSRGGGYNNYGYTFGSGTRLTVV.

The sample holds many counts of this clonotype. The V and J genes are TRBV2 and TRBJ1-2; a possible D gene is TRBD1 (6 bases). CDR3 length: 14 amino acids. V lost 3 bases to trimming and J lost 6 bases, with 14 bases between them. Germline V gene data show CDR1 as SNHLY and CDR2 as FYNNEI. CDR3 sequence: CASSEGGQNDGYTF. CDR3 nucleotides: TGTGCCAGCAGTGAGGGAGGACAGAATGATGGCTACACCTTC.

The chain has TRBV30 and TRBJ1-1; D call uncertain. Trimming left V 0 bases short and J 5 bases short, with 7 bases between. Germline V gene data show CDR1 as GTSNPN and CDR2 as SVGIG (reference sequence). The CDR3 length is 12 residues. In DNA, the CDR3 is TGTGCCTGGAGTGTACTAAGTACTGAAGCTTTCTTT. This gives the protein CAWSVLSTEAFF.

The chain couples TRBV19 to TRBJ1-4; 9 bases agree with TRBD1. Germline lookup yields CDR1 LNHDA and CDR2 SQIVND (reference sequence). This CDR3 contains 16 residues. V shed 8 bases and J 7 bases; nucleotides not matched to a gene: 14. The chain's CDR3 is CASARIPGQGGEKLFF. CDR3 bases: TGTGCCAGTGCCCGCATACCGGGACAGGGAGGTGAAAAACTGTTTTTT.

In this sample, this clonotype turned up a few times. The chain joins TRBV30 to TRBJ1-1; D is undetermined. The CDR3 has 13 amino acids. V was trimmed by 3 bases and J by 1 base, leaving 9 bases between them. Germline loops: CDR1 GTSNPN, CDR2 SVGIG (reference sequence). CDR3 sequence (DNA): TGTGCCTGGAGCCCAAGGTGGAACACTGAAGCTTTCTTT. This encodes CAWSPRWNTEAFF.

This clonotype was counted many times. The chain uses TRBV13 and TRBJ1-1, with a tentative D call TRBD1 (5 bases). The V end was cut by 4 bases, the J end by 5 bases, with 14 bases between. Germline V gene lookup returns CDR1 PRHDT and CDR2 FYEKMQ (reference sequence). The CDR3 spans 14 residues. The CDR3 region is CASSSRGEGTEAFF. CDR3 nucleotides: TGTGCCAGCAGCTCGCGGGGAGAGGGGACTGAAGCTTTCTTT.

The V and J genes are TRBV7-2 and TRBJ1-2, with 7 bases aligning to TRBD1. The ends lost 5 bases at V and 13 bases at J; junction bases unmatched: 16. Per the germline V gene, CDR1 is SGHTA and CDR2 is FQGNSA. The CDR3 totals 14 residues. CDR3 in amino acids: CASSARWDSDKPTF. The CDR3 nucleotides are TGTGCCAGCAGCGCTAGGTGGGACAGCGACAAGCCCACCTTC.

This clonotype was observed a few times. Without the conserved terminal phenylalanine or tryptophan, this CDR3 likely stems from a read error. DNA of the CDR3: TGTGCCAGCAGCTTAGTGGGGGTTACGACAATCAGAACTGAAGCTTTCTCT. It yields the protein CASSLVGVTTIRTEAFS. The V and J genes are TRBV7-8 and TRBJ1-1; perhaps TRBD1 as D (5 bases). Germline V gene data show CDR1 as SGHVS and CDR2 as FQNEAQ. This CDR3 is built from 17 residues. Trimming pared 1 base from V and 5 bases from J, leaving 20 bases between.